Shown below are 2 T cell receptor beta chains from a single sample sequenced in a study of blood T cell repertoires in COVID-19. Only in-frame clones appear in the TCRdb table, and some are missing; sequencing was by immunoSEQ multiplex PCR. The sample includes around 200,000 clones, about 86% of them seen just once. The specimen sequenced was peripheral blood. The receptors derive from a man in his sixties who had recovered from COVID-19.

The CDR3 nucleotides are TGTGCCAGCACCCTTTGGGGGGGGGACCACGGGGAGCTGTTTTTT. Its protein product is CASTLWGGDHGELFF. This sequence joins TRBV3-1 (or the pseudogene TRBV3-2) and TRBJ2-2; 7 bases are shared with TRBD2. The CDR3 is made up of 15 amino acids. The V gene's germline CDR1 is LGHDT and CDR2 YNNKEL (reference sequence). V dropped 7 bases and J dropped 7; count of bases not matched to a gene: 12.

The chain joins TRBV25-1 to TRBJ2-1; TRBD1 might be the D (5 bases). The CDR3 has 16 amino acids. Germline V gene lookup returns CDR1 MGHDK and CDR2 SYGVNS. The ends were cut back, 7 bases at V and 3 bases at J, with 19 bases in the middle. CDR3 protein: CASTHGTRQGYNEQFF. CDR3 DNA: TGTGCCAGCACGCACGGTACGCGGCAGGGCTACAATGAGCAGTTCTTC.